The 24 T cell receptor beta chains in this list originate from one sample, sequenced in a study of T cell responses to AZD1222 COVID-19 vaccine. Data came from immunoSEQ multiplex PCR; TCRdb stores just in-frame clones and leaves some out. The sample contains 100,000 to 150,000 clones, around 86% of which appear only once. The sample here was peripheral blood, taken on day 0 of AZD1222 vaccination. These receptors were collected from an adult in good health.

This clone was detected only a few times. V usage is TRBV5-1 and J usage is TRBJ2-6; D not certain. Trimming removed 4 bases at V and 2 bases at J, with 16 bases between. CDR3 length: 17 residues. Germline CDR1 is SGHRS and CDR2 is YFSETQ. CDR3 residues: CASSLGPLSTGANVLTF. In DNA, the CDR3 is TGCGCCAGCAGCCTCGGACCCCTCTCCACTGGGGCCAACGTCCTGACTTTC.

This clone appeared a few times. This chain connects TRBV3-1 (or the pseudogene TRBV3-2) to TRBJ1-1; 7 bases fit TRBD1. The CDR3 is made up of 14 amino acids. With V trimmed by 1 base and J by 4 bases, 3 bases remained unmatched. CDR1 is LGHDT and CDR2 is YNNKEL in the germline V gene (reference sequence). This CDR3 reads CASSQASGGTEAFF. The CDR3, as DNA: TGTGCCAGCAGCCAAGCTTCAGGGGGCACTGAAGCTTTCTTT.

The genes are TRBV7-9 and TRBJ1-1; unclear D gene. Germline V gene lookup returns CDR1 SEHNR and CDR2 FQNEAQ (reference sequence). This CDR3 region has 13 residues. The germline V and J ends were trimmed by 5 bases and 2 bases, with 9 bases remaining between them. The CDR3 sequence: CASSPGYNTEAFF. CDR3 DNA: TGTGCCAGCAGCCCGGGGTATAACACTGAAGCTTTCTTT.

This rearrangement joins TRBV29-1 to TRBJ1-2, with a weak D call TRBD1 (5 bases). The germline CDR1 and CDR2 sequences are SQVTM and ANQGSEA. Deletions cut 4 bases from V and 5 bases from J, with 8 bases between. The CDR3 is made up of 11 amino acids. In DNA, the CDR3 is TGCAGCGTTGCCAGGGTATATGGCTACACCTTC. Protein product: CSVARVYGYTF. The full variable domain, its missing parts supplied by reference TRBV29-1 and TRBJ1-2, is SAVISQKPSRDICQRGTSLTIQCQVDSQVTMMFWYRQQPGQSLTLIATANQGSEATYESGFVIDKFPISRPNLTFSTLTVSNMSPEDSSIYLCSVARVYGYTFGSGTRLTVV.

The chain combines TRBV4-1 with TRBJ2-6; D uncertain. V was pared by 0 bases and J by 2 bases, with 11 bases between. This CDR3 has 17 amino acids. Per the germline V gene, CDR1 is MGHRA and CDR2 is YSYEKL. The CDR3: CASSQEGYTPGANVLTF. CDR3 DNA sequence: TGCGCCAGCAGCCAAGAAGGCTATACCCCTGGGGCCAACGTCCTGACTTTC.

The chain uses TRBV4-3 and TRBJ1-6; possible D gene TRBD1, 6 bases. CDR3 length: 16 residues. Germline CDR1 LGHNA, CDR2 YSLEER. Trimming pared 1 base from V and 8 bases from J, leaving 15 bases between. This CDR3 reads CASSQAWQGIDSPLHF. CDR3 nucleotide sequence: TGCGCCAGCAGCCAAGCATGGCAGGGGATCGATTCACCCCTCCACTTT.

V usage is TRBV6-5 and J usage is TRBJ1-1, with D hard to call. Germline assignment: CDR1 MNHEY and CDR2 SVGAGI. Trimming took 0 bases from V and 4 from J, leaving 6 bases between them. This CDR3 has 13 amino acids. The CDR3 is CASSYSVVTEAFF. CDR3 nucleotide sequence: TGTGCCAGCAGTTACTCCGTTGTCACTGAAGCTTTCTTT.

The chain uses TRBV5-4 and TRBJ2-5; 7 bases are a match to TRBD1. Trimming removed 0 bases from V and 7 bases from J; junction bases left unmatched: 9. The CDR3 extends over 15 amino acids. Per germline, CDR1 SGHNT and CDR2 YYREEE (reference sequence). CDR3 protein: CASSLGDRRDGTQYF. CDR3 sequence (DNA): TGTGCCAGCAGCTTGGGGGACAGACGAGATGGGACCCAGTACTTC.

The chain's CDR3 is CASSQVQSRGRYEQYF. The CDR3 DNA sequence: TGTGCCAGCAGCCAAGTTCAGTCCCGCGGTCGATACGAGCAGTACTTC. The chain recombines TRBV14 with TRBJ2-7; D not certain. Germline-derived CDR1 and CDR2 are SGHDN and FVKESK. The CDR3 is 16 residues long. The germline V and J ends were trimmed by 1 base and 4 bases, with 17 bases remaining between them.

The chain recombines TRBV7-2 with TRBJ1-1; D is possibly TRBD1 (6 bases). Per the germline V gene, CDR1 is SGHTA and CDR2 is FQGNSA. V was shortened by 2 bases and J by 2 bases, with 12 bases between the two germline ends. The CDR3 loop spans 15 amino acids. This CDR3 reads CASSLRGSGNTEAFF. The CDR3 DNA sequence: TGTGCCAGCAGCTTAAGGGGGTCGGGTAACACTGAAGCTTTCTTT.

V and J are TRBV19 and TRBJ1-5; D gene unclear. Germline loops: CDR1 LNHDA, CDR2 SQIVND (reference sequence). V shed 1 base and J shed 7 bases, with 5 bases lying between them. The CDR3 has 12 residues. CDR3 sequence (DNA): TGTGCCAGTAGTATAGGGGGACAGCCCCAGCATTTT. Translation: CASSIGGQPQHF.

The chain carries TRBV30 and TRBJ1-5; TRBD1 agrees at 10 bases. From germline, CDR1 is GTSNPN and CDR2 SVGIG (reference sequence). The CDR3 covers 15 residues. Germline trimming cut 0 bases from V and 5 bases from J; bases unmatched to any gene: 4. CDR3 in amino acids: CAWSVLGTGDQPQHF. The CDR3 coding sequence is TGTGCCTGGAGTGTACTCGGGACAGGGGATCAGCCCCAGCATTTT.

The gene calls are TRBV6-5 and TRBJ1-3; D not certain. From germline, CDR1 is MNHEY and CDR2 SVGAGI. With 6 bases removed from V and 1 base from J, the gap between germline ends came to 7 bases. The CDR3 consists of 13 residues. CDR3 in DNA: TGTGCCAGCAGGGAGATTTCTGGAAACACCATATATTTT. It is translated as CASREISGNTIYF.

The chain couples TRBV2 to TRBJ1-2; the D gene is possibly TRBD1 (5 bases). Germline V gene lookup returns CDR1 SNHLY and CDR2 FYNNEI. The CDR3 is made up of 13 amino acids. Trimming cost V 6 bases and J 8 bases, with 16 bases left between them. The CDR3, as DNA: TGTGCCAGCAGCCCCGGGGCCGAGCTAGGCTACACCTTC. Its protein is CASSPGAELGYTF.

This clone was observed a handful of times. This chain links TRBV5-1 with TRBJ2-2; 8 nucleotides match TRBD1. The CDR3 runs to 18 residues. Germline V gene data show CDR1 as SGHRS and CDR2 as YFSETQ. V lost 1 base, J lost 1 base, and 9 bases stayed unmatched. CDR3: CASSLLQGESLNTGELFF. The CDR3 region has the DNA TGCGCCAGCAGCTTGTTACAGGGGGAATCCCTGAACACCGGGGAGCTGTTTTTT.

This sequence joins TRBV6-1 and TRBJ2-7; D gene ambiguous. This CDR3 has 14 amino acids. Germline CDR1 is MNHNS and CDR2 is SASEGT. V was trimmed by 3 bases and J by 0 bases, leaving 9 bases between them. CDR3 amino acids: CASSEPGVSYEQYF. For the CDR3, the DNA is TGTGCCAGCAGTGAGCCAGGCGTCTCCTACGAGCAGTACTTC.

In this sample, this clone turned up once. The chain has TRBV5-6 and TRBJ2-7; D not certain. Trimming removed 0 bases at V and 4 bases at J, with 8 bases between. CDR3 size: 13 residues. Germline loops: CDR1 SGHDT, CDR2 YYEEEE. In DNA, the CDR3 is TGTGCCAGCAGCTTGGGGAACCCTTACGAGCAGTACTTC. Translating gives CASSLGNPYEQYF.

The J gene is TRBJ1-5, the V gene TRBV10-2, with D hard to call. The CDR3 spans 13 residues. Germline lookup yields CDR1 WSHSY and CDR2 SAAADI. The ends were cut back, 4 bases at V and 7 bases at J, with 11 bases in the middle. The CDR3 is CASSGTSGQPQHF. CDR3 DNA sequence: TGCGCCAGCAGTGGAACCAGTGGACAGCCCCAGCATTTT.

V usage is TRBV10-2 and J usage is TRBJ1-1; 7 bases agree with TRBD1. This CDR3 region has 12 residues. Trimming removed 10 bases from V and 3 bases from J; junction bases left unmatched: 5. CDR1 and CDR2 from the germline V gene are WSHSY and SAAADI. CDR3 bases: TGCGCCACACAGGGGAGGTACACTGAAGCTTTCTTT. As protein: CATQGRYTEAFF.

The chain recombines TRBV27 with TRBJ1-5; D is unclear. CDR3 length: 15 residues. CDR1 MNHEY and CDR2 SMNVEV come from the germline V gene (reference sequence). Trimming pared 3 bases from V and 1 base from J, leaving 10 bases between. The CDR3 loop reads CASSFDRSSNQPQHF. The CDR3 DNA reads TGTGCCAGCAGTTTCGATCGGTCGAGCAATCAGCCCCAGCATTTT.

The chain is built from TRBV6-6 and TRBJ1-6; D gene uncertain. The germline V gene encodes CDR1 MNHNY and CDR2 SVGAGI (reference sequence). The CDR3 sequence is 14 residues long. The V end was cut by 4 bases, the J end by 2 bases, with 6 bases between. The CDR3 spells CASSWLTYNSPLHF. CDR3 coding DNA: TGTGCCAGCAGTTGGTTGACCTATAATTCACCCCTCCACTTT.

V is TRBV14 and J is TRBJ1-2, with D possibly matching TRBD1 (5 bases). Germline V CDR1 and CDR2: SGHDN, FVKESK. Trimming pared 8 bases from V and 0 bases from J, leaving 22 bases between. This CDR3 spans 17 amino acids. The CDR3 protein is CASGPTDSLGANYGYTF. The CDR3 nucleotides are TGTGCCAGCGGACCCACTGACAGCCTTGGGGCTAACTATGGCTACACCTTC.

The V gene is TRBV5-5, the J gene TRBJ1-5, with D maybe TRBD1 (5 bases). The V end was cut by 3 bases, the J end by 1 base, with 8 bases between. CDR1 is SGHKS, CDR2 YYEKEE, per germline (reference sequence). This CDR3 contains 14 residues. The CDR3 DNA is TGTGCCAGCAGCTACCGGGACAGCAATCAGCCCCAGCATTTT. Residues: CASSYRDSNQPQHF.

This clone showed up just a few times. The rearrangement links TRBV2 to TRBJ1-6, with D possibly TRBD1 on 5 matching bases. The CDR3 contains 13 residues. Trimming shortened V by 7 bases and J by 10 bases, and 14 bases separated the two germline ends. Germline V gives CDR1 SNHLY, CDR2 FYNNEI. This CDR3 is CASNDQGDSPLHF. The CDR3 nucleotides are TGTGCCAGCAATGACCAAGGGGACTCACCCCTCCACTTT.